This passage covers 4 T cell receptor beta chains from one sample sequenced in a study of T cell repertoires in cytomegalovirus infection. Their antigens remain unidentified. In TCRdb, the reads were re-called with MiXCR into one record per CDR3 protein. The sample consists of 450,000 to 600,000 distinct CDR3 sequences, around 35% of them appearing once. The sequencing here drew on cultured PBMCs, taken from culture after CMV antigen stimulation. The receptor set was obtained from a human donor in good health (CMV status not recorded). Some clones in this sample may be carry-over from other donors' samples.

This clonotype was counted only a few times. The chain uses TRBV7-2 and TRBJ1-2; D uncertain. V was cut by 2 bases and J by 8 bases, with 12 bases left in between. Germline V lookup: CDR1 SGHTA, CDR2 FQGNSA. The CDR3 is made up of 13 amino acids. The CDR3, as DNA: TGTGCCAGCAGCTTACAAGGGTCGGGGGGCTACACCTTC. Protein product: CASSLQGSGGYTF.

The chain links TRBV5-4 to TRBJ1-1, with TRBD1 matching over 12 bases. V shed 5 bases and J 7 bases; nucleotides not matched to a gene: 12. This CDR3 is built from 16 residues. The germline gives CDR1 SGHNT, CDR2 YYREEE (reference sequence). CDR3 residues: CASSPRGQGAVGEAFF. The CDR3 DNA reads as TGTGCCAGCAGTCCGAGGGGACAGGGGGCCGTGGGTGAAGCTTTCTTT. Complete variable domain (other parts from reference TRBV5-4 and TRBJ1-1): ETGVTQSPTHLIKTRGQQVTLRCSSQSGHNTVSWYQQALGQGPQFIFQYYREEENGRGNFPPRFSGLQFPNYSSELNVNALELDDSALYLCASSPRGQGAVGEAFFGQGTRLTVV.

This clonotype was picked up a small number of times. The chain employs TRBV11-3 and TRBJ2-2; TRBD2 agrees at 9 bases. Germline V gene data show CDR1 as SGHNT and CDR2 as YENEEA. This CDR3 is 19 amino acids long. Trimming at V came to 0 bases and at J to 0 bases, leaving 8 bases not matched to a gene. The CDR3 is CASSLDRRAGGANTGELFF. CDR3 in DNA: TGTGCCAGCAGCTTAGATCGGCGGGCGGGAGGGGCGAACACCGGGGAGCTGTTTTTT.

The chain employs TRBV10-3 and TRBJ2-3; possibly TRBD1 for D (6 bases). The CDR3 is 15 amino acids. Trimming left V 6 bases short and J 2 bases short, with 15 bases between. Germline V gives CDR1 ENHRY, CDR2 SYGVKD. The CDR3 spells CAIRQGAGLTDTQYF. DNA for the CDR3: TGTGCCATCAGACAGGGCGCTGGACTCACAGATACGCAGTATTTT.